This is a list of T cell receptor beta chains from one sample in a study of blood T cell repertoires in COVID-19. Sequencing was performed with immunoSEQ multiplex PCR; in TCRdb, only in-frame clones are kept and a portion is missing. The table shows more than 75,000 clones, with 80% to 90% occurring only once. Material for sequencing was peripheral blood. These receptors were collected from a man aged 80 or over with active or convalescent COVID-19. Both conserved end residues are part of each CDR3. The D gene is left open where the match is weak. Size tells how often a clone was seen (once, few, many) or the class of an expanded clone, and some rows leave it out.

TRBJ1-1 . TRBV5-1 . 13 TGCGCCAGCAGCTTCGAGGGAAATACTGAAGCTTTCTTT CASSFEGNTEAFF
TRBJ2-2 . TRBV30 . 14 TGTGCCTGGAGTGTTGGGCTAGCGATGGGGGAGCTGTTTTTT CAWSVGLAMGELFF
TRBJ2-7 . TRBV10-3 TRBD1 14 TGTGCCATCAGTGGACAGGGTGGTTACTACGAGCAGTACTTC CAISGQGGYYEQYF
TRBJ2-2 . TRBV6-2/TRBV6-3 . 14 TGTGCCAGCAGTTACTCGAGGAACACCGGGGAGCTGTTTTTT CASSYSRNTGELFF
TRBJ1-2 . TRBV2 TRBD1 12 TGTGCCAGCAGTTCGACAGGGATCTTGTACACCTTC CASSSTGILYTF
TRBJ2-7 . TRBV6-5 TRBD2 14 TGTGCCAGCAGCATGACTAGCGGTCCCTACGAGCAGTACTTC CASSMTSGPYEQYF
TRBJ2-7 . TRBV2 TRBD2 17 TGTGCCAGCAGTGCTACTACGACTAGCGGAAGCTCCTACGAGCAGTACTTC CASSATTTSGSSYEQYF
TRBJ2-1 . TRBV7-2 TRBD2 15 TGTGCCAGCAGCACACTAGCGGGAGTAACGGATGAGCAGTTCTTC CASSTLAGVTDEQFF
TRBJ2-6 . TRBV7-9 . 17 TGTGCCAGCAGCTTTATCCCGGGAGATGACGGGGCCAACGTCCTGACTTTC CASSFIPGDDGANVLTF
TRBJ2-2 . TRBV24-1 TRBD1 14 TGTGCCACCGTGGGGACAGCGAACACCGGGGAGCTGTTTTTT CATVGTANTGELFF
TRBJ1-2 . TRBV13 . 12 TGTGCCAGCAGTTCCCGGAACTATGGCTACACCTTC CASSSRNYGYTF
TRBJ2-2 . TRBV11-2 TRBD1 14 TGTGCCAGCAGCTCCCGACAGGGGGGCGGGGAGCTGTTTTTT CASSSRQGGGELFF
TRBJ2-4 . TRBV5-4 . 16 TGTGCCAGCAGCCCGGACAGAGCCCTAGGGAAAAACATTCAGTACTTC CASSPDRALGKNIQYF
TRBJ2-5 . TRBV2 . 13 TGTGCCAGCAGTGCGGCTAGACAAGAGACCCAGTACTTC CASSAARQETQYF
TRBJ1-2 . TRBV13 . 15 TGTGCCAGCAGCTTAGGTGACAGTCCCAACTATGGCTACACCTTC CASSLGDSPNYGYTF
TRBJ1-3 . TRBV19 . 15 TGTGCCAGTATTATGACAGGCGTCTCTGGAAACACCATATATTTT CASIMTGVSGNTIYF
TRBJ1-4 . TRBV5-1 . 14 TGCGCCAGCAGCTTGATGGGCAGCGGCGAAAAACTGTTTTTT CASSLMGSGEKLFF
TRBJ2-3 . TRBV29-1 TRBD1 15 TGCAGCGTTGACGTGGGGCAGGGGGCACCAGATACGCAGTATTTT CSVDVGQGAPDTQYF
TRBJ2-1 . TRBV5-4 TRBD2 15 TGTGCCAGCAGCTTGTCCAGCGGGAGTTTGTATGAGCAGTTCTTC CASSLSSGSLYEQFF
TRBJ1-4 . TRBV4-1 TRBD1 16 TGCGCCAGCAGCCCGACCCGGACAGGGGTTAATGAAAAACTGTTTTTT CASSPTRTGVNEKLFF
TRBJ2-1 . TRBV27 . 13 TGTGCCAGCAGTTTACGGGGTCACAATGAGCAGTTCTTC CASSLRGHNEQFF
TRBJ1-5 few TRBV5-5 TRBD1 14 TGTGCCAGCAGCTGGGGGACAGGGGCCCAGCCCCAGCATTTT CASSWGTGAQPQHF
TRBJ2-1 . TRBV3-1/TRBV3-2 . 13 TGTGCCAGCAGCCAACGCGGCCGTGATGAGCAGTTCTTC CASSQRGRDEQFF
TRBJ1-4 . TRBV16 TRBD1 15 TGTGCCAGCAGCCAATCGGGACAGCTTAATGAAAAACTGTTTTTT CASSQSGQLNEKLFF
TRBJ2-6 once TRBV7-2 . 14 TGTGCCAGCAGCTTAGTAGGGGGTACCAACGTCCTGACTTTC CASSLVGGTNVLTF
TRBJ1-2 . TRBV19 TRBD1 14 TGTGCCAGTAGTTTGAGGGACAGGGGGCCTGGCTACACCTTC CASSLRDRGPGYTF
TRBJ1-1 . TRBV10-3 . 13 TGTGCCATCTCTGAGGAACTGAACACTGAAGCTTTCTTT CAISEELNTEAFF
TRBJ2-1 . TRBV30 . 15 TGTGCCTGGAGTGTATTTAGAGAGCTCTACAATGAGCAGTTCTTC CAWSVFRELYNEQFF
TRBJ2-1 . TRBV5-6 . 12 TGTGCCAGCAGCTTGAGCATGGGGGGGCAGTTCTTC CASSLSMGGQFF
TRBJ2-3 . TRBV19 . 13 TGTGCCAGTAGTAACCGCGGCACAGATACGCAGTATTTT CASSNRGTDTQYF
TRBJ1-1 . TRBV19 TRBD1 16 TGTGCCAGTAGCCATCACCCGGGACAGGGGGCCGCTGAAGCTTTCTTT CASSHHPGQGAAEAFF
TRBJ2-1 . TRBV27 TRBD2 18 TGTGCCAGCAGTTTCCCCGTACCCGGGACTAGACCCTACAATGAGCAGTTCTTC CASSFPVPGTRPYNEQFF
TRBJ2-3 . TRBV7-6 TRBD2 13 TGTGCCAGTACGAGCGGGAGGGCAGATACGCAGTATTTT CASTSGRADTQYF
TRBJ2-1 once TRBV7-9 TRBD1 16 TGTGCCAGCAGCATAAACAGGGGCTGGAACTACAATGAGCAGTTCTTC CASSINRGWNYNEQFF
TRBJ2-1 . TRBV4-3 TRBD2 16 TGCGCCAGCAGCCAGGGTAGCGGGAGCAGCTACAATGAGCAGTTCTTC CASSQGSGSSYNEQFF
TRBJ2-7 . TRBV15 TRBD1 16 TGTGCCACCAGCAGAGATCGTGGACAGGGGGCCTACGAGCAGTACTTC CATSRDRGQGAYEQYF
TRBJ1-2 . TRBV25-1 . 11 TGTGCCAGCAGTGAACCCCGTGGCTACACCTTC CASSEPRGYTF
TRBJ1-4 . TRBV15 . 13 TGTGCCACCAGCAGACACAGTACAGAAAAACTGTTTTTT CATSRHSTEKLFF
TRBJ2-7 . TRBV11-3 TRBD2 15 TGTGCCAGCAGCTTAGGACTAGCGGGAAGAAGCGAGCAGTACTTC CASSLGLAGRSEQYF
TRBJ2-3 . TRBV5-6 TRBD2 14 TGTGCCAGCAGGGAAACTAGCGGCACAGATACGCAGTATTTT CASRETSGTDTQYF
TRBJ2-7 . TRBV2 TRBD2 17 TGTGCCAGCAGTGATAGAGGACTAGCGGGAGATATCTACGAGCAGTACTTC CASSDRGLAGDIYEQYF
TRBJ1-5 . TRBV6-5 . 13 TGTGCCAGCGGCGAGGGAGGCAGTCAGCCCCAGCATTTT CASGEGGSQPQHF
TRBJ2-5 once TRBV5-1 TRBD1 15 TGCGCCAGCAGCTCTAATACAGGGGCGGGAGAGACCCAGTACTTC CASSSNTGAGETQYF
TRBJ1-5 . TRBV23-1 . 15 TGCGCCAGCAGTCAATCCGGCAGGGATTATCAGCCCCAGCATTTT CASSQSGRDYQPQHF
TRBJ2-7 once TRBV2 TRBD1 15 TGTGCCAGCAGCGAAAGGACAGGAATTTTTTACGAGCAGTACTTC CASSERTGIFYEQYF
TRBJ2-7 . TRBV29-1 . 14 TGCAGCGTAGTCGGGGGATGGGCGGGCTACGAGCAGTACTTC CSVVGGWAGYEQYF
TRBJ1-1 . TRBV19 . 14 TGTGCCAGTAGTATGGGGGCAGGGGTAACTGAAGCTTTCTTT CASSMGAGVTEAFF
TRBJ2-1 . TRBV28 TRBD2 16 TGTGCCAGCAGTTCATCTCTAGCGGGAGGGATGGATGAGCAGTTCTTC CASSSSLAGGMDEQFF